Presented here are 10 T cell receptor beta chains from one specimen sequenced in a study of blood T cell repertoires in COVID-19. Only in-frame clones appear in the TCRdb table, and some are missing; sequencing was by immunoSEQ multiplex PCR. Of approximately 190,000 clones in the sample, 84% were seen once. Sequencing input: PBMCs or T cells enriched from blood (not recorded which). These receptor sequences come from a woman aged 25 to 39 who had been exposed to COVID-19.

This clone was seen once. The rearrangement uses TRBV29-1 and TRBJ2-7, with 8 bases lining up with TRBD1. Per the germline V gene, CDR1 is SQVTM and CDR2 is ANQGSEA. The length of the CDR3 is 14 residues. J gave up 1 base and V 6 bases, and 8 bases lay outside the gene matches. The CDR3 DNA follows: TGCAGCGTCCCCGGGACAGGAATATCCTACGAGCAGTACTTC. It is translated as CSVPGTGISYEQYF.

The chain has TRBV6-5 and TRBJ2-3; a weak D match, TRBD2 (6 bases). The CDR3 length is 14 residues. V was clipped by 6 bases and J by 2 bases, with 12 bases between them. The V gene's germline CDR1 is MNHEY and CDR2 SVGAGI. CDR3 amino acids: CASREGPYTDTQYF. The CDR3 DNA sequence: TGTGCCAGCAGGGAGGGACCGTACACAGATACGCAGTATTTT.

This chain's CDR3 is CASSLRERTGDYYGYTF. Written as DNA, the CDR3 is TGTGCCAGCAGTTTACGGGAGAGGACAGGGGATTACTATGGCTACACCTTC. The chain joins TRBV27 to TRBJ1-2, with 9 nucleotides matching TRBD1. V lost 2 bases to trimming and J lost 3 bases; unmatched junction nucleotides: 10. The CDR3 is 17 residues long. The germline CDR1 and CDR2 sequences are MNHEY and SMNVEV (reference sequence).

The gene calls are TRBV18 and TRBJ1-2; D call uncertain. CDR3 length: 13 amino acids. The V gene lost 6 bases and the J gene lost 6 bases, with 14 bases spanning the gap. Germline-derived CDR1 and CDR2 are KGHSH and LQKENI. The CDR3 region has the DNA TGTGCCAGCTCCCCTAGGGAGAGCGATGGCTACACCTTC. This translates into CASSPRESDGYTF.

The chain joins TRBV6-1 to TRBJ2-7; perhaps TRBD1 as D (5 bases). The CDR3 length is 15 residues. Germline CDR1 reads MNHNS; CDR2 reads SASEGT. The V end was cut by 2 bases, the J end by 4 bases, with 15 bases between. CDR3 coding DNA: TGTGCCAGCAGTGAACCCCTTGGACGGACATACGAGCAGTACTTC. Residues: CASSEPLGRTYEQYF.

This clone was seen many times. This rearrangement joins TRBV18 to TRBJ2-3, with 12 bases aligning to TRBD2. The V gene end was trimmed by 4 bases and the J gene end by 6 bases; junction bases not matched to a gene: 11. This CDR3 is built from 17 residues. Germline loops: CDR1 KGHSH, CDR2 LQKENI. The CDR3 loop is CASSRETSGGLLDTQYF. For the CDR3, the DNA is TGTGCCAGCTCACGAGAGACTAGCGGGGGTTTATTGGATACGCAGTATTTT. Variable domain in full (rest from reference TRBV18 and TRBJ2-3): NAGVMQNPRHLVRRRGQEARLRCSPMKGHSHVYWYRQLPEEGLKFMVYLQKENIIDESGMPKERFSAEFPKEGPSILRIQQVVRGDSAAYFCASSRETSGGLLDTQYFGPGTRLTVL.

The chain joins TRBV27 to TRBJ2-2, with D uncertain. The germline CDR1 and CDR2 sequences are MNHEY and SMNVEV (reference sequence). Deletions cut 2 bases from V and 1 base from J, with 11 bases between. The CDR3 length is 16 residues. This chain's CDR3 is CASSLRATVNTGELFF. The CDR3, as DNA: TGTGCCAGCAGTTTACGTGCTACGGTGAACACCGGGGAGCTGTTTTTT.

The chain is built from TRBV6-4 and TRBJ1-1; TRBD1 is a possible D gene (5 bases). Germline V gene sequence: CDR1 MRHNA, CDR2 SNTAGT. Trimming left V 0 bases short and J 3 bases short, with 5 bases between. The CDR3 is 13 residues long. This chain's CDR3 is CASSDSTDTEAFF. The CDR3 bases are TGTGCCAGCAGTGACTCGACAGACACTGAAGCTTTCTTT.

This rearrangement joins TRBV28 to TRBJ2-7, with D perhaps TRBD2 (5 bases). Germline V gives CDR1 MDHEN, CDR2 SYDVKM. V lost 5 bases and J 5 bases, leaving 13 bases between the germline ends. CDR3 length: 13 amino acids. The CDR3 DNA follows: TGTGCCAGCAGTCCCGGACTCGCGGACGAGCAGTACTTC. This encodes CASSPGLADEQYF.

The rearrangement joins TRBV19 to TRBJ1-6; TRBD1 matches at 7 bases. There are 16 residues in the CDR3. Trimming took 5 bases from V and 2 from J; bases not matched to a gene: 6. Germline values: CDR1 LNHDA, CDR2 SQIVND (reference sequence). CDR3 nucleotides: TGTGCCAGTAGTGGACAGGCTGGGACCTATAATTCACCCCTCCACTTT. Residues: CASSGQAGTYNSPLHF. Full variable domain (rest looked up from reference TRBV19 and TRBJ1-6): DGGITQSPKYLFRKEGQNVTLSCEQNLNHDAMYWYRQDPGQGLRLIYYSQIVNDFQKGDIAEGYSVSREKKESFPLTVTSAQKNPTAFYLCASSGQAGTYNSPLHFGNGTRLTVT.